This TCR beta chain was identified in a study of shared T cell receptors in the human thymus. The length of the CDR3 is 16 residues. Trimming shortened V by 0 bases and J by 2 bases, and 13 bases separated the two germline ends. Germline CDR1 reads MGHRA; CDR2 reads YSYEKL. Only in-frame clones appear in the TCRdb table, and some are missing; sequencing was by immunoSEQ multiplex PCR. Among 700,000 to 750,000 clones listed, approximately 83% were seen once. In addition, the sample was reused for a study of human thymus T cells. As reported in that work: Resections from corrective heart surgery provided thymus tissue. Related research examined unrelated individuals and reported that their thymic repertoires overlapped highly.

The TCR comes from a girl in the first two years of life with a congenital heart defect. What was sequenced was thymocytes. The rearrangement links TRBV4-1 to TRBJ2-5; possibly TRBD1 for D (5 bases). The CDR3: CASSQDHFPGQETQYF. The CDR3 DNA follows: TGCGCCAGCAGCCAAGATCACTTTCCAGGGCAAGAGACCCAGTACTTC.